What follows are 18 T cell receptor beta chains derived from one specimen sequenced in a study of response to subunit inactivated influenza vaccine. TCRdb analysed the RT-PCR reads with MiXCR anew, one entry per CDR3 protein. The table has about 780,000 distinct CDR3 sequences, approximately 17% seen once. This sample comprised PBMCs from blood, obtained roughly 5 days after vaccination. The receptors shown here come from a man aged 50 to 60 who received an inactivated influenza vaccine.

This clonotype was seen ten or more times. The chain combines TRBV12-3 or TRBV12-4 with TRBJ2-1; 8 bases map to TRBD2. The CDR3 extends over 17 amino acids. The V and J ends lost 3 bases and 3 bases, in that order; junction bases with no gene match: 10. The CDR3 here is CASSFLRRGGHYNEQFF. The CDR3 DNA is TGTGCCAGCAGTTTCCTGCGCCGGGGGGGCCACTACAATGAGCAGTTCTTC.

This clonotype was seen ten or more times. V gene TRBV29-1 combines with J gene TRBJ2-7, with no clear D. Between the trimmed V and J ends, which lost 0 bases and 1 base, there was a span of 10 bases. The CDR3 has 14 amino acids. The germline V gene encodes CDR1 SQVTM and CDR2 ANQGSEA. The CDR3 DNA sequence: TGCAGCGTTGAAGATCCTGGTGAGTCCTACGAGCAGTACTTC. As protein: CSVEDPGESYEQYF.

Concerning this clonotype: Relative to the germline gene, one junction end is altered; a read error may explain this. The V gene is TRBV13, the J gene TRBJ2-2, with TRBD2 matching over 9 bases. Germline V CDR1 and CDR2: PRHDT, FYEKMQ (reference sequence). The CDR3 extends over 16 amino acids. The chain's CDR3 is CAISFGLAGLTGELFF. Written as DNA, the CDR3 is TGTGCCATCAGCTTCGGGCTAGCGGGACTCACCGGGGAGCTGTTTTTT.

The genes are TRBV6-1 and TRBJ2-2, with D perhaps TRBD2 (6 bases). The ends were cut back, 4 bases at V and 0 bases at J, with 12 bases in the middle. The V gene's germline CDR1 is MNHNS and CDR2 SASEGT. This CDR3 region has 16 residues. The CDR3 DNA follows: TGTGCCAGCAGTGTCCGGGACTTCCCGAACACCGGGGAGCTGTTTTTT. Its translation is CASSVRDFPNTGELFF.

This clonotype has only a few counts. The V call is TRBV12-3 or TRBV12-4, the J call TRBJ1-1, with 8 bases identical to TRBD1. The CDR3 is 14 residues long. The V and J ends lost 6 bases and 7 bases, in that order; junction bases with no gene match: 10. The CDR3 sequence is CASSPGQGGGEAFF. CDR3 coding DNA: TGTGCCAGCAGCCCCGGACAGGGAGGAGGTGAAGCTTTCTTT.

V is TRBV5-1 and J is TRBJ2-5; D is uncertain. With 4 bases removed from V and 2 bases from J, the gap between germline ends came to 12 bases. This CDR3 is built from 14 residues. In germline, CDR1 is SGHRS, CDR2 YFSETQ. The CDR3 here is CASSVSEWQETQYF. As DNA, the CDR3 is TGCGCCAGCAGCGTTAGTGAGTGGCAAGAGACCCAGTACTTC.

In nucleotides, the CDR3 is TGTGCCAGCAGTCCCGGCCTCAGGGCGAGGGAAAATGAGCAGTTCTTC. Its protein product is CASSPGLRARENEQFF. This sequence joins TRBV6-1 and TRBJ2-1, with D possibly being TRBD1 or TRBD2 (5 bases each). Trimming removed 5 bases from V and 7 bases from J, with 21 bases in between. Germline loops: CDR1 MNHNS, CDR2 SASEGT. CDR3 length equals 16 residues.

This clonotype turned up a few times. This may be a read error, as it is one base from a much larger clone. Here the CDR3 reads CASSLGGANNEQFF. DNA of the CDR3: TGCGCCAGCAGCTTGGGGGGGGCTAACAATGAGCAGTTCTTC. The chain recombines TRBV5-1 with TRBJ2-1; D assignment may be TRBD1 or TRBD2 (6 bases each). The CDR3 is 14 residues long. The germline V gene has CDR1 SGHRS and CDR2 YFSETQ. V was clipped by 0 bases and J by 5 bases, with 9 bases between them.

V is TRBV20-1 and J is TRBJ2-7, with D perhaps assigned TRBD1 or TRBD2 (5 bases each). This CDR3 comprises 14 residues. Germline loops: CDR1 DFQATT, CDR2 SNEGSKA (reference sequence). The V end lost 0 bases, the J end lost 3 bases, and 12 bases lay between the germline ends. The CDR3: CSARDRRESYEQYF. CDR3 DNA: TGCAGTGCTAGAGATCGCAGGGAGAGCTACGAGCAGTACTTC.

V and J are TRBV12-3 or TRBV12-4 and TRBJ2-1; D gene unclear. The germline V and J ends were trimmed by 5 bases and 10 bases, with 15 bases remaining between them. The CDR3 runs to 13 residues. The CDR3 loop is CASSLDRQGEQFF. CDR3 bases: TGTGCCAGCAGTCTCGACCGGCAAGGGGAGCAGTTCTTC.

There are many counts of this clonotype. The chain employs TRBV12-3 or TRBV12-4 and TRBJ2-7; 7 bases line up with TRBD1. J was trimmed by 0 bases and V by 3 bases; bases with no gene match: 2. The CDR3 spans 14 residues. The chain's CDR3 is CASSFNRGSYEQYF. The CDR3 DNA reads TGTGCCAGCAGTTTTAACAGGGGCTCCTACGAGCAGTACTTC.

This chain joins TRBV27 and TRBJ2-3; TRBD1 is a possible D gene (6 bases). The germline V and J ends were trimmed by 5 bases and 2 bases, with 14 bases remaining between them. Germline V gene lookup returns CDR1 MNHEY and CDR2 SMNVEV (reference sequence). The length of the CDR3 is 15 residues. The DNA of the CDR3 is TGTGCCAGCAGTCGTGGGGGCATTAACACAGATACGCAGTATTTT. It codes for CASSRGGINTDTQYF.

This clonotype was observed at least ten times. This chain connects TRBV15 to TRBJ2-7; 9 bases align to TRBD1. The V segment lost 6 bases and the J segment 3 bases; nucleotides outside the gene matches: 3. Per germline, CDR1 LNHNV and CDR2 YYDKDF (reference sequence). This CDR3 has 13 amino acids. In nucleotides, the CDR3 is TGTGCCACCAGTACGGGACAGGGCTACGAGCAGTACTTC. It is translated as CATSTGQGYEQYF.

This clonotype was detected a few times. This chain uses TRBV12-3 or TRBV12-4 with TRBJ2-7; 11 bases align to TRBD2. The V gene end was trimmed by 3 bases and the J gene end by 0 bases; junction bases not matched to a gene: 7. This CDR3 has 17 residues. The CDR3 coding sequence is TGTGCCAGCAGTTTCTCGACTGGGACTAGCGGCTCCTACGAGCAGTACTTC. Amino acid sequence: CASSFSTGTSGSYEQYF.

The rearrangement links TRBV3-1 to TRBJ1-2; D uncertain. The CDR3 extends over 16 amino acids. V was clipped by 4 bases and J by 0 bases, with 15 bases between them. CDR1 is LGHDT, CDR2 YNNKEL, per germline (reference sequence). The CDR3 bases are TGTGCCAGCAGCCGAAGGGCAGGAACGACTAACTATGGCTACACCTTC. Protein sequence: CASSRRAGTTNYGYTF.

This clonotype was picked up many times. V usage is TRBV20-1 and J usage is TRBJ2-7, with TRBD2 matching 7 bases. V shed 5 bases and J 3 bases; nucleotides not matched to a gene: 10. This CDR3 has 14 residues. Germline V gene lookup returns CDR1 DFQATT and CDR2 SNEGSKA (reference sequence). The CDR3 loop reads CSAPLTGLIYEQYF. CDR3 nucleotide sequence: TGCAGTGCTCCCCTTACGGGACTAATCTACGAGCAGTACTTC.

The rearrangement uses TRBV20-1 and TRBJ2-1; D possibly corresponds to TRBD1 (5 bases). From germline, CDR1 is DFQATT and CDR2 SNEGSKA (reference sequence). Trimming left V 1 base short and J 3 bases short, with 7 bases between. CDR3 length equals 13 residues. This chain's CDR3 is CSARGQYYNEQFF. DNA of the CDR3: TGCAGTGCTAGAGGACAGTACTACAATGAGCAGTTCTTC.

The CDR3 DNA sequence: TGCAGTGCTAGAGCTAGCGGGGGTGTTGCCGATGGCATTCAGTACTTC. As protein: CSARASGGVADGIQYF. The gene calls are TRBV20-1 and TRBJ2-4; 10 nucleotides align to TRBD2. Unmatched junction bases numbered 12, after V lost 1 base and J lost 9 bases. There are 16 residues in the CDR3. Germline loops: CDR1 DFQATT, CDR2 SNEGSKA (reference sequence).